This T cell receptor (beta chain) was recorded in a study of blood T cell repertoires in COVID-19 (dated by TCRdb to the early 2020s). About the full investigation: The collaborator samples originated in the United States, Italy and Spain and spanned the acute and convalescent phases of COVID-19. Subjects who had been exposed to COVID-19, were actively infected with it, or had recovered from it provided the deeply sampled blood TCRbeta repertoires that made up the dataset. The samples were drawn from two sources: the first 160 participants of the ongoing ImmuneRACE study, and fewer than 1,500 subjects contributed by 6 global collaborators. A de-identified subject ID, COVID-19 status, age in years and sex were almost always included in the sample metadata. The repertoires were released in a freely available public database intended as a resource for research on the immune response to SARS-CoV-2. The material from the prospective study consisted of cDNA or gDNA derived from T cells, B-cell-depleted T cells, or PBMCs. Where HLA class I and class II types were available, the types were taken from metadata supplied by the sample provider, not from assay-based typing. Results and caveats for the whole study, not just this receptor: How much clinical and demographic metadata was included differed by source and by participant, and the metadata was provided uncurated.

On this clone itself: The antigen it recognizes is unknown. Base qualities are not at hand, and no much larger clone is one base apart.

Participants in the prospective study were aged about 18 to 89 years, lived in some 24 United States geographic areas, and enrolled through a virtual design. In the prospective study, cohorts were assigned on the basis of participant-reported clinical history obtained from a screening survey and a study questionnaire. ImmuneRACE Cohort 3 recovered participants were defined by two consecutive negative NP/OP PCR tests, healthcare professional clearance, or symptom resolution. Mobile phlebotomists in the prospective study collected whole blood, serum and a nasopharyngeal or oropharyngeal swab from every participant. Prospective study participants could optionally give additional blood draws and questionnaires over an approximately 2-month period. Blood samples from the prospective study were shipped frozen or at room temperature prior to DNA extraction. Including cysteine and phenylalanine, the CDR3 has 15 amino acids. The CDR3 DNA has 45 bases and is translated from base 1. V is trimmed back by 2 bases and J by 4 bases, and the junction contains 7 bases that no gene match accounts for. The CDR1 and CDR2 encoded by the germline V gene are SGHAT and FQNNGV.

The immunoSEQ Assay, a bias-controlled multiplex PCR, was used to amplify TCRbeta CDR3 regions from genomic DNA. As for the original processing: The number of nucleated cells in each sample was estimated from the amplification of reference gene primers within the assay. To quantify the absolute abundance of each unique TCRbeta CDR3 rearrangement, sequence reads were collapsed and filtered. For each sample, productive Simpson clonality was calculated as the square root of Simpson's diversity index over productive rearrangements. In its TCRdb copy, this immuneACCESS table keeps in-frame sequences only and misses some clones. Where compared with another copy, unresolved V genes explain less than half of these, and the others have no known cause. From that table come the V and J calls and clone size; the DNA was used to work out D and trimming. The sample contains around 290,000 clones, roughly nine tenths of them found a single time. Roughly 3% of the sample belongs to the ten largest clones.

The clonotype originates from a woman under 30 who had recovered from COVID-19. Recombination linked TRBV11-2 to TRBJ2-5; a stretch of 7 junction bases matches TRBD2. Sequenced: PBMCs or T cells enriched from blood (not recorded which). This receptor has the CDR3 CASSLIVGGTETQYF. Here is the DNA: TGTGCCAGCAGCTTAATCGTGGGGGGGACAGAGACCCAGTACTTC.